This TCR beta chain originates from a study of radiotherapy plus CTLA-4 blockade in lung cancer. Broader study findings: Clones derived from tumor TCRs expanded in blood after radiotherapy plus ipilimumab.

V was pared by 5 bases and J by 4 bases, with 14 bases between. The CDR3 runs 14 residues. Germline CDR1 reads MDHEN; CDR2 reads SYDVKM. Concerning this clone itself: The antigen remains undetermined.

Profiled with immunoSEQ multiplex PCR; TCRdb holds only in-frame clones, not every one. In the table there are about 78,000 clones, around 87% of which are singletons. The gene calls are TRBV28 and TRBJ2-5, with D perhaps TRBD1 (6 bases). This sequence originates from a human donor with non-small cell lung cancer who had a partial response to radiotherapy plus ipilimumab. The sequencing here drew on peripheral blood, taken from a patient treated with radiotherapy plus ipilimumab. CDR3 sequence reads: CASSAPGVIETQYF. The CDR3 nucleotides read TGTGCCAGCAGTGCCCCAGGGGTTATAGAGACCCAGTACTTC.